The 9 T cell receptor beta chains in this list originate from one sample, sequenced in a study of T cell responses to AZD1222 COVID-19 vaccine. Sequencing was performed with immunoSEQ multiplex PCR; in TCRdb, only in-frame clones are kept and a portion is missing. Found here are roughly 90,000 clones, 85% to 90% of them singletons; the top ten hold about 2.5%. This material consisted of peripheral blood, taken 28 days after the second AZD1222 dose. Receptors were obtained from an adult who received the AZD1222 COVID-19 vaccine.

DNA for the CDR3: TGTGCCAGCAGCCCATTGGAGACTGGGGCCAACGTCCTGACTTTC. Its protein product is CASSPLETGANVLTF. The V gene is TRBV6-5, the J gene TRBJ2-6, with D unclear. The CDR3 has 15 residues. Trimming pared 6 bases from V and 2 bases from J, leaving 11 bases between. Germline loops: CDR1 MNHEY, CDR2 SVGAGI.

The chain uses TRBV7-2 and TRBJ1-4; D not resolved. V was shortened by 5 bases and J by 8 bases, with 12 bases between the two germline ends. This CDR3 is built from 13 residues. Per germline, CDR1 SGHTA and CDR2 FQGNSA. Here the CDR3 DNA reads TGTGCCAGCAGCCCCCGGGGTGTCGAAAAACTGTTTTTT. As protein: CASSPRGVEKLFF.

V usage is TRBV11-2 and J usage is TRBJ1-1; D unclear. This CDR3 has 13 amino acids. V was cut by 4 bases and J by 6 bases, with 12 bases left in between. CDR1 is SGHAT and CDR2 is FQNNGV in the germline V gene. In DNA form, the CDR3 reads TGTGCCAGCAGCTCCCCGAGGAGGGCTGAAGCTTTCTTT. Translation gives CASSSPRRAEAFF.

The J gene is TRBJ1-5, the V gene TRBV30; 8 bases align to TRBD1. V gave up 4 bases and J gave up 1 base; unmatched junction bases: 6. Germline CDR1 reads GTSNPN; CDR2 reads SVGIG (reference sequence). CDR3 length: 15 amino acids. The CDR3, as DNA: TGTGCCTGGAATACAGGGGGTATGAGCAATCAGCCCCAGCATTTT. Translation: CAWNTGGMSNQPQHF.

The gene calls are TRBV9 and TRBJ2-1, with D perhaps TRBD1 or TRBD2 (5 bases each). V lost 3 bases, J lost 0 bases, and 19 bases lay in between. Germline CDR1 reads SGDLS; CDR2 reads YYNGEE. The CDR3 contains 18 residues. CDR3 bases: TGTGCCAGCAGCGGACTCCGGGACGCCCAGAGCTCCTACAATGAGCAGTTCTTC. Its translation is CASSGLRDAQSSYNEQFF. Based on the CDR3 plus reference TRBV9 and TRBJ2-1, the full variable domain is DSGVTQTPKHLITATGQRVTLRCSPRSGDLSVYWYQQSLDQGLQFLIQYYNGEERAKGNILERFSAQQFPDLHSELNLSSLELGDSALYFCASSGLRDAQSSYNEQFFGPGTRLTVL.

The V call is TRBV21-1, the J call TRBJ2-7; TRBD2, the table's D call, was not compared with the DNA. TRBV21-1 corresponds to a pseudogene. The CDR3 has 17 amino acids. The CDR3 is CASSKALIHPRTYEQYF. The CDR3 nucleotides are TGTGCCAGCAGCAAAGCCCTCATCCATCCGAGGACCTACGAGCAGTACTTC.

The gene calls are TRBV13 and TRBJ1-1, with 9 bases fitting TRBD1. Germline V gives CDR1 PRHDT, CDR2 FYEKMQ (reference sequence). The junction had 7 bases not matched to a gene; V was cut back by 7 bases and J by 1 base. CDR3 length: 15 amino acids. CDR3 sequence reads: CASTTGGNSNTEAFF. CDR3 in DNA: TGTGCCAGCACGACAGGGGGTAATTCGAACACTGAAGCTTTCTTT. Full variable domain (remainder filled in from reference TRBV13 and TRBJ1-1): AAGVIQSPRHLIKEKRETATLKCYPIPRHDTVYWYQQGPGQDPQFLISFYEKMQSDKGSIPDRFSAQQFSDYHSELNMSSLELGDSALYFCASTTGGNSNTEAFFGQGTRLTVV.

V gene TRBV5-6 combines with J gene TRBJ2-1; 11 bases are shared with TRBD2. CDR1 and CDR2 from the germline V gene are SGHDT and YYEEEE. V shed 4 bases, J shed 4 bases, and the junction held 4 bases outside the gene matches. This CDR3 is built from 15 residues. The CDR3 reads CASSTGLADYNEQFF. As DNA, the CDR3 is TGTGCCAGCAGCACGGGACTAGCGGATTACAATGAGCAGTTCTTC.

This clone was observed once. The gene calls are TRBV9 and TRBJ2-1, with 13 bases aligning to TRBD2. The CDR3 covers 17 residues. The germline gives CDR1 SGDLS, CDR2 YYNGEE. V shed 5 bases and J 0 bases; nucleotides not matched to a gene: 5. CDR3 in DNA: TGTGCCAGCAGTCGACTAGCGGGGGGAACCTCCTACAATGAGCAGTTCTTC. Translation gives CASSRLAGGTSYNEQFF.